This T cell receptor (beta chain) was identified in a study of T cell responses to AZD1222 COVID-19 vaccine. Study details: Investigators merged groups given second doses at roughly 4 or roughly 12 weeks.

Deletions cut 8 bases from V and 5 bases from J, with 19 bases between. The V gene's germline CDR1 is MNHNS and CDR2 SASEGT. This CDR3 has 14 residues. As for this clone: Its antigen remains unknown.

Findings and caveats of the study: Just a handful of AZD1222 recipients were seropositive at baseline. Clonal diversity was possibly underestimated, and the donors were mostly white British, with more females.

The table came from immunoSEQ multiplex PCR; TCRdb's copy has only in-frame clones and leaves some out. The sample holds 150,000 to 160,000 clones, 88% seen once. This specimen consisted of peripheral blood, obtained on day 0 of AZD1222 vaccination. This TCR came from an adult in good health. J is TRBJ2-7 and V is TRBV6-1, with a possible D match to TRBD1 (6 bases). For the CDR3, the DNA is TGTGCCAGCGGCAACAACAGGGTCTCTAACGAGCAGTACTTC. It yields the protein CASGNNRVSNEQYF.